Included here is one T cell receptor (beta chain) sequence, with context. This clonotype appeared a few times. The specificity of this receptor is unknown. No quality values exist for individual bases; no much larger clone is one base distant. The library was made by 5' RACE. Sequenced on a NextSeq 500. In the TCR library protocol, unique molecular identifiers were attached to individual cDNA molecules to correct for PCR bias and sequencing error. Both TCR alpha and beta chains were sequenced, and tight co-correlation was observed between alpha and beta sequence abundances in each sample. As for the original processing: Decombinator V4 was used to annotate TCR sequences for V gene, J gene and CDR3. TCRs were defined as expanded if a significant change between any two time points was detected under a Poisson model with p below 0.0001. TCR abundances were normalised to the total number of TCRs sequenced per sample and expressed as counts per million. MAIT TCRs were defined by TRAV1-2 paired with TRAJ12, TRAJ20 or TRAJ33, and iNKT TCRs by TRAV10 paired with TRAJ18. VDJdb, accessed 1 November 2021, was searched for CMV, EBV and SARS-CoV-2 annotated TCRs, with TCRs annotated for multiple antigens excluded. In TCRdb, the public reads were trimmed at Q25 with fastp and aligned with MiXCR, with productive beta chains retained. Under each unique CDR3 protein, matching rows form one entry showing the most common genes and DNA. For this entry, the V and J calls and clone size follow TCRdb and not the study's own pipeline. For this sample the table gives 50,000 to 65,000 distinct CDR3 sequences, of which around 9.3% were detected only once. Clones ranked in the top ten supply approximately 15% of the sample.

This sample stems from a study of early T cells in non-severe SARS-CoV-2 infection (dated by TCRdb to about 2021). In terms of the full investigation: Bulk RNA from unsorted whole blood was used for TCR sequencing, so alpha and beta chains could not be paired. Results the study describes overall, beyond this receptor: Matching against VDJdb was skewed toward anti-spike CD8 responses, likely underestimated virus-specific expansions, and missed private and CD4 specificities.

V ends up 3 bases short and J 1 base short, with an unmatched junction base count of 1. The germline V gene supplies CDR1 ENHRY and CDR2 SYGVKD. CDR3 length: 14 amino acids, cysteine to phenylalanine. Only CDR3 DNA is held: 42 bases, read in frame from base 1. The study was a case-control design nested within a healthcare worker cohort in London, UK, with weekly nasopharyngeal swab PCR tests and blood sampling. Healthcare workers were recruited during the week of the UK lockdown, between 23 and 31 March 2020, and followed weekly for up to about 15 weeks. The sample consisted of whole blood. This TCR came from an adult who was a healthcare worker with PCR-confirmed SARS-CoV-2 infection or an uninfected control (not recorded which). The chain is made from TRBV10-3 and TRBJ2-5, with 8 bases matching TRBD1. The nucleotide sequence is TGTGCCATCAGTGATGGACAGGGCCAAGAGACCCAGTACTTC. The translation is CAISDGQGQETQYF.